These T cell receptor beta chains were read from a single sample in a study of Ad26.COV2.S vaccination and SARS-CoV-2 variants. Method: immunoSEQ multiplex PCR; TCRdb's copy keeps in-frame clones and lacks some. There are some 520,000 clones in the sample; 70% to 90% occur only once, and 9.5% to 15% lies in the top ten. The sample here was peripheral blood, taken in a trial of Ad26.COV2.S vaccine versus placebo. Source of these receptors: a person between 18 and 65 years old who received the Ad26.COV2.S COVID-19 vaccine or a placebo. Both conserved end residues are trimmed from each CDR3. Size is omitted from some rows. Given values are once, few, many or a class for expanded clones.

V,J,size,CDR3
TRBV4-2,TRBJ1-1,few,ASSQTYRGSDTEAF
TRBV30,TRBJ2-2,-,AWSGTSGRSGGELF
TRBV19,TRBJ1-2,-,ASFGSTGESGIDYGYT
TRBV29-1,TRBJ2-7,-,SVVGTSGTRTTYEQY
TRBV7-9,TRBJ1-1,-,ASSSLTWENTEAF
TRBV6-6,TRBJ2-5,-,ASSSPSGNQETQY
TRBV18,TRBJ2-7,-,ASSNPRVTSVEQY
TRBV14,TRBJ1-2,-,ASSQDLGYGYT
TRBV27,TRBJ1-2,-,ASSLFGAHYGYT
TRBV19,TRBJ1-2,-,ASSQVLNYGYT
TRBV15,TRBJ2-7,-,ATSRDAGATYEQY
TRBV6-6,TRBJ2-7,-,ASSSTGREQY
TRBV20-1,TRBJ1-5,-,SASKGGAGQPQH
TRBV4-1,TRBJ1-1,-,ASSQVWGYSNTEAF
TRBV7-9,TRBJ1-1,-,ASSFGQSNTEAF
TRBV5-1,TRBJ2-3,-,ASSSGGHAGTDTQY